What follows describes a single TCR beta chain. Primers: 60 Vbeta forward and 13 Jbeta reverse. Sequenced by immunoSEQ multiplex PCR; TCRdb stores in-frame clones only, minus some. The table shows 85,000 to 90,000 clones, with 85% occurring only once. This specimen comes from a study of cytomegalovirus exposure and HLA in healthy donors. The CDR3 spans 15 residues. The V gene's germline CDR1 is SGHAT and CDR2 FQNNGV. Trimming removed 3 bases at V and 5 bases at J, with 13 bases between. This chain joins TRBV11-2 and TRBJ2-2, with TRBD2 as a possible D gene (6 bases). The TCR comes from a man aged 35 to 55 in good health and CMV-seropositive. The sample comprised PBMCs. CDR3 in amino acids: CASSFGTFLTGELFF. The CDR3 nucleotides are TGTGCCAGCAGCTTCGGGACTTTTTTAACCGGGGAGCTGTTTTTT. Full variable domain (remainder filled in from reference TRBV11-2 and TRBJ2-2): EAGVAQSPRYKIIEKRQSVAFWCNPISGHATLYWYQQILGQGPKLLIQFQNNGVVDDSQLPKDRFSAERLKGVDSTLKIQPAKLEDSAVYLCASSFGTFLTGELFFGEGSRLTVL.